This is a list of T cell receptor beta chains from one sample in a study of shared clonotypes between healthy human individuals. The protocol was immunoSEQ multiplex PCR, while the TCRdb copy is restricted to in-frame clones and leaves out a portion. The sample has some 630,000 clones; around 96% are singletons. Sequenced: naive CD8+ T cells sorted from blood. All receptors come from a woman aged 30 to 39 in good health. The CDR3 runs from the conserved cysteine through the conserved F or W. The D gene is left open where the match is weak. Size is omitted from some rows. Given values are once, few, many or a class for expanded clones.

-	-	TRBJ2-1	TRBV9	TGTGCCAGCAGCGTAGGAACAGGGTCTTGGAATGAGCAGTTCTTC	CASSVGTGSWNEQFF
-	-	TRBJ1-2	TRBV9	TGTGCCAGCAGCGTAGAAATAGAGCCTTATTATGGCTACACCTTC	CASSVEIEPYYGYTF
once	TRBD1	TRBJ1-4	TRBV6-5	TGTGCCAGCAAGACAGGGAAAGAAAAACTGTTTTTT	CASKTGKEKLFF
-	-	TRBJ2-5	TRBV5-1	TGCGCCAGCAGCCCGGGGACGGAGCGACGAGAGACCCAGTACTTC	CASSPGTERRETQYF
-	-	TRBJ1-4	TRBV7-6	TGTGCCAGCAGCTTAGAGTTCTGGGGAAATAATGAAAAACTGTTTTTT	CASSLEFWGNNEKLFF
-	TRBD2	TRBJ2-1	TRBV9	TGTGCCAGCAGCGCGCGACTAGCGGGAGGGAATGAGCAGTTCTTC	CASSARLAGGNEQFF
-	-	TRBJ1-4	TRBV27	TGTGCCAGCAGCCTATACATTGGGGATGAAAAACTGTTTTTT	CASSLYIGDEKLFF
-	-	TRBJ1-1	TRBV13	TGTGCCAGCCGTGGCTTTAGGACTGAAGCTTTCTTT	CASRGFRTEAFF
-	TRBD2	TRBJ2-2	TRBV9	TGTGCCAGCAGCTACGTAGTCAGCGGGAGGAAAGGCGGGGAGCTGTTTTTT	CASSYVVSGRKGGELFF
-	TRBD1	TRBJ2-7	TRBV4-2	TGTGCCAGCAGCCATCCGGGACAGAGCTACGAGCAGTACTTC	CASSHPGQSYEQYF
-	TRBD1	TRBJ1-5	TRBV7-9	TGTGCCAGCAGCCACGGGACAGCCTATCAGCCCCAGCATTTT	CASSHGTAYQPQHF
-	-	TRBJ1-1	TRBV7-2	TGTGCCAGCAGCCCGCGGGGGGACGAAGCTTTCTTT	CASSPRGDEAFF
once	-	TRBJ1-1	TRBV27	TGTGCCAGCAGTTTATCGGGGGCGTTTGAAGCTTTCTTT	CASSLSGAFEAFF
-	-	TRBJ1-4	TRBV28	TGTGCCAGCAGTTCAAGCAGGGACTTGGAAAAACTGTTTTTT	CASSSSRDLEKLFF
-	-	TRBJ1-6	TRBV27	TGTGCCAGCAGTTCGCAGGGGTTGCCACCCCTCCACTTT	CASSSQGLPPLHF
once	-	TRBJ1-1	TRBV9	TGTGCCAGCAGCGGCGGGTTGGGCACTGAAGCTTTCTTT	CASSGGLGTEAFF
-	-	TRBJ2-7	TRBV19	TGTGCCAGTAGTATACTAGCCTCCTACGAGCAGTACTTC	CASSILASYEQYF
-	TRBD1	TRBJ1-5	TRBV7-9	TGTGCCAGCAGCCCCGGGACAGGGTCCCAGCATTTT	CASSPGTGSQHF
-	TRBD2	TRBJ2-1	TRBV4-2	TGTGCCAGCAGCCAAACATATGGACTAGCGGAGACTGAGCAGTTCTTC	CASSQTYGLAETEQFF
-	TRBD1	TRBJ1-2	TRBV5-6	TGTGCCAGCAGGGATTACAGGGGACTTAACTATGGCTACACCTTC	CASRDYRGLNYGYTF
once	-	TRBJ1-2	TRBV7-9	TGTGCCAGCAGCTTCCCAGAGAACTATGGCTACACCTTC	CASSFPENYGYTF
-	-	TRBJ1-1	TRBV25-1	TGTGCCAGCGGTTACGGCCAAATGAACACTGAAGCTTTCTTT	CASGYGQMNTEAFF
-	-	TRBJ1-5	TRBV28	TGTGCCAGCAGTCCATCCCCCGGGGGCCGGAGCAATCAGCCCCAGCATTTT	CASSPSPGGRSNQPQHF
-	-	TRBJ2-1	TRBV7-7	TGTGCCAGCAGCTCAGGACCGCGGAATGAGCAGTTCTTC	CASSSGPRNEQFF
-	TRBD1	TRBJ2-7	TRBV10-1	TGCGCCAGCAGTGAGTCGACAGGGGGCCACAACGAGCAGTACTTC	CASSESTGGHNEQYF
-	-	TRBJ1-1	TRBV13	TGTGCCAGCAGCCTTAACAGGGCCACTGAAGCTTTCTTT	CASSLNRATEAFF
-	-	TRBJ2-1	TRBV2	TGTGCCAGCAGTGAGTCAGGCATCGTGGAAAACTACAATGAGCAGTTCTTC	CASSESGIVENYNEQFF
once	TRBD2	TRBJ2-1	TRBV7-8	TGTGCCAGCAGCTGGGGACTAGCGGGAACATACAATGAGCAGTTCTTC	CASSWGLAGTYNEQFF
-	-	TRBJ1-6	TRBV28	TGTGCCAGCAGTTTACCCTCAGGGGCAACTGTACGGAATAATTCACCCCTCCACTTT	CASSLPSGATVRNNSPLHF
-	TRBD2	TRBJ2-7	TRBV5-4	TGTGCCAGCAGACCCCGACTAGCGGGTGGTAGCGAGCAGTACTTC	CASRPRLAGGSEQYF
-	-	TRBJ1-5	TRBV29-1	TGCAGCGTAGAGGGCCCCGGTGATCAGCCCCAGCATTTT	CSVEGPGDQPQHF
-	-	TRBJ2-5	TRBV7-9	TGTGCCAGCAGCTTAGGCGGGATCCAAGAGACCCAGTACTTC	CASSLGGIQETQYF
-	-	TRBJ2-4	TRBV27	TGTGCCAGCAGTTTCGGCAATCTAGCCAAAAACATTCAGTACTTC	CASSFGNLAKNIQYF
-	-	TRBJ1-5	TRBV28	TGTGCCAGCAATTGGCAGGGTAGCAATCAGCCCCAGCATTTT	CASNWQGSNQPQHF
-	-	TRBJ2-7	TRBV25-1	TGTGCCAGCAGTGAAGATGCGATTGGGGGATTCCACGAGCAGTACTTC	CASSEDAIGGFHEQYF
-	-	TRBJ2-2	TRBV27	TGTGCCAGCAACGCGGGCGCGAACACCGGGGAGCTGTTTTTT	CASNAGANTGELFF
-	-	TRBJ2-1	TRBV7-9	TGTGCCAGCAGCTTAGCTTACAATGAGCAGTTCTTC	CASSLAYNEQFF
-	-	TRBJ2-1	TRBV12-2	TGTGCAAGTCGCTTAGCGCGGTCTAGCGGGATTGAGGTGGATGAGCAGTTCTTC	CASRLARSSGIEVDEQFF
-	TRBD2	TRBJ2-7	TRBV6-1	TGTGCCAGCAGAGGGGGGACTAGCGGCTCCTACGAGCAGTACTTC	CASRGGTSGSYEQYF
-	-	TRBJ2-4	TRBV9	TGTGCCAGCAGCCCGCCCGTTCAAAACATTCAGTACTTC	CASSPPVQNIQYF
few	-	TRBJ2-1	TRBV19	TGTGCCAGTAGTATCGTTGGGCGGGAAGACAATGAGCAGTTCTTC	CASSIVGREDNEQFF
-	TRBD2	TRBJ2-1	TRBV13	TGTGCCAGCAGCTCAACCGGGCTAGCGGACTATCTCAATGAGCAGTTCTTC	CASSSTGLADYLNEQFF
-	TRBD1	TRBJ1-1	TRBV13	TGTGCCAGCGAGACAGGGATGAACACTGAAGCTTTCTTT	CASETGMNTEAFF
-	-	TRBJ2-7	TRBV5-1	TGCGCCAGCAGCTTTTCCCCGGGGGAAGCCTACGAGCAGTACTTC	CASSFSPGEAYEQYF
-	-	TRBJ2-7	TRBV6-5	TGTGCCAGCAGTTACACCCTCGGCACCGAGCAGTACTTC	CASSYTLGTEQYF
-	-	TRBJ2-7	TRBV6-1	TGTGCCAGCAGCGAAATTATGAACGAGCAGTACTTC	CASSEIMNEQYF
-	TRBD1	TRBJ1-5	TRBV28	TGTGCCAGCAGCTCCCGGACAGGGCATCAGCCCCAGCATTTT	CASSSRTGHQPQHF
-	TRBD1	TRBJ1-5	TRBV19	TGTGCCAGTAGTGCGGACAGGTCCGCTTTTGGCAATCAGCCCCAGCATTTT	CASSADRSAFGNQPQHF
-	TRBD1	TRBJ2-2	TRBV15	TGTGCCACCAGCAGGGACAGGGGGCTCACCGGGGAGCTGTTTTTT	CATSRDRGLTGELFF
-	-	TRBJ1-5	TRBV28	TGTGCCAGCAGTCCAGAACGTCTAGATGCAAATCAGCCCCAGCATTTT	CASSPERLDANQPQHF
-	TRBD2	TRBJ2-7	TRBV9	TGTGCCAGCTCTTTTGGTAGCGGGAGGGCCCACGAGCAGTACTTC	CASSFGSGRAHEQYF